This T cell receptor beta chain was recovered during a study of blood T cell repertoires in COVID-19. For the study at large: Spain, Italy and the United States supplied samples that represented acute and convalescent COVID-19.

Measured with immunoSEQ multiplex PCR; TCRdb has only the in-frame clones, and not every one. The profile covers 470,000 or so clones, with roughly 85% appearing a single time and around 1.8% taken by the ten largest. Worth noting for this clone: The same CDR3 arises from other DNA sequences in this sample as well.

Sequences were obtained from PBMCs or T cells enriched from blood (not recorded which). The receptor was derived from a woman aged 18 to 35 with acute COVID-19.

The CDR3 sequence: CASSLRQGYGYTF. For the CDR3, the DNA is TGTGCCAGCAGTTTGAGACAGGGGTATGGCTACACCTTC. The chain joins TRBV27 to TRBJ1-2; TRBD1 matches at 8 bases. Trimming cost V 3 bases and J 5 bases; bases outside gene matches: 2. The CDR3 runs to 13 residues. The V gene's germline CDR1 is MNHEY and CDR2 SMNVEV (reference sequence).